The clone carrying this T cell receptor (beta chain) was observed a few times. Its antigen is currently unknown. These data originate in a study of T-cell reconstitution after alpha-beta-depleted transplantation in children. General study results and limits: Reportedly, roughly two months post-transplant, alpha-beta T cells arose from several hundred expanded graft clones. Some patients owed their high day-60 TCRbeta diversity to surviving recipient T cells and thymic progenitors. Among T cells one year after transplant, newly produced cells accounted for most counts and diversity.

Unique molecular identifiers were incorporated during preparation of the TCRbeta library. A single record per CDR3 protein comes from TCRdb applying MiXCR to the PCR reads. The data hold roughly 350,000 distinct CDR3 sequences, with around 15% observed a single time. Germline CDR1 LGHNA, CDR2 YSLEER. Trimming removed 3 bases from V and 0 bases from J, with 12 bases in between. This CDR3 is built from 16 residues. This TCR came from a male patient between 2 and 10 years old who had a stem cell transplant for acute lymphoblastic leukemia, so the T cells may come from the graft donor. The chain carries TRBV4-3 and TRBJ2-4; D tentatively fits TRBD1 or TRBD2 (5 bases each). The sequencing here drew on PBMCs, mostly from graft donor cells, taken 360 days after TCRalphabeta/CD19-depleted stem cell transplant. The CDR3 DNA sequence: TGCGCCAGCAGCCAGGGGGACCGAGAAGCCAAAAACATTCAGTACTTC. Its translation is CASSQGDREAKNIQYF.